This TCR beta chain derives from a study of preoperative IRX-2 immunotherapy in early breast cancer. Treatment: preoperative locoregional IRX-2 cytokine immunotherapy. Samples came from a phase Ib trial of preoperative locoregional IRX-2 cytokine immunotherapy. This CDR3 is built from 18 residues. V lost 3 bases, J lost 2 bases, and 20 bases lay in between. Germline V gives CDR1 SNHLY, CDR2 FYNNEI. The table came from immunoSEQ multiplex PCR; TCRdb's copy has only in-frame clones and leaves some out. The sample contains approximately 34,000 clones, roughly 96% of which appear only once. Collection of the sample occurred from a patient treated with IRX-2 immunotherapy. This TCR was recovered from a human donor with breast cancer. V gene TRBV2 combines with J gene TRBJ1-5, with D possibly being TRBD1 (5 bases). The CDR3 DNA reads TGTGCCAGCAGTGACATCTCGCGACGGGGGGTGGGCAATCAGCCCCAGCATTTT. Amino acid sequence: CASSDISRRGVGNQPQHF.